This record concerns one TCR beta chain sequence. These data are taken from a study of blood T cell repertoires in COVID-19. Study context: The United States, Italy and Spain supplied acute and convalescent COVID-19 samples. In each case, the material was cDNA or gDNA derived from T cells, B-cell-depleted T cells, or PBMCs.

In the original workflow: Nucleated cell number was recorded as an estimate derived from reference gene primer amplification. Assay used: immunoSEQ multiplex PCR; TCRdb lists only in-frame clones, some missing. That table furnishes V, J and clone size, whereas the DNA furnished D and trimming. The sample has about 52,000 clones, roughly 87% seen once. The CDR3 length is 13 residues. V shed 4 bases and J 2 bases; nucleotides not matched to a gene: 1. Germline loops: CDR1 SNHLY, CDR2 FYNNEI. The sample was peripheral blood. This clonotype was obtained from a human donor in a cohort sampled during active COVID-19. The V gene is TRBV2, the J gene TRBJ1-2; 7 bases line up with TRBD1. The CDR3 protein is CASSAGGNYGYTF. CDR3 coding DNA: TGTGCCAGCAGTGCAGGGGGAAACTATGGCTACACCTTC.